This T cell receptor beta chain was profiled in a study of blood T cells in healthy people across ages. The CDR3 totals 12 residues. Germline CDR1 is MGHDK and CDR2 is SYGVNS. Trimming cost V 4 bases and J 11 bases, with 14 bases left between them. Through a sample-barcoded 5' primer and a J-beta primer mix, a second PCR was run for roughly 6 to 11 cycles. A single record per CDR3 protein comes from TCRdb applying MiXCR to the 5' RACE reads. The sample yields about 730,000 distinct CDR3 sequences, roughly 45% seen once. Study results and caveats: A roughly linear age-dependent decrease characterized TCR beta diversity per million T cells.

Comments on this clonotype: Its antigen is currently unknown.

The sample taken for sequencing was blood. This TCR was sampled from a woman aged 55-70 years in good health. The V and J genes are TRBV25-1 and TRBJ2-5; maybe TRBD1 (5 bases). The CDR3 DNA is TGTGCCAGCAGTGGATACGAGACAGATCAGTACTTC. Translated, it gives CASSGYETDQYF.